This T cell receptor (beta chain) was recovered during a study of blood T cell repertoires in COVID-19. Study in general: The samples span acute and convalescent COVID-19 from the United States, Italy and Spain. PBMCs, B-cell-depleted T cells, or T cells provided the cDNA or gDNA that made up the material.

This clone is a singleton in its sample. This CDR3 region has 13 residues. V dropped 1 base and J dropped 10 bases, with 11 bases sitting between them. Germline CDR1 and CDR2: LGHNA and YNFKEQ. In the original analysis: It was from reference gene primer amplification that nucleated cell counts were estimated. Here immunoSEQ multiplex PCR was the method, and the copy in TCRdb shows in-frame clones only, minus some. V, J and clone size are those of that table, while D and trimming were read from the DNA. There are over 200,000 clones in the sample; about 90% occur only once, and around 1.5% lies in the top ten.

The J gene is TRBJ1-5, the V gene TRBV4-2, with D perhaps TRBD1 (6 bases). Sequencing used peripheral blood. The TCR originated in a man between 18 and 35 years old with active or convalescent COVID-19. For the CDR3, the DNA is TGTGCCAGCAGCCAAGGGGTGGGGACACCCCAGCATTTT. Translating it yields CASSQGVGTPQHF.